A selection of T cell receptor beta chains follows, all from one sample in a study of shared clonotypes between healthy human individuals. Only in-frame clones appear in the TCRdb table, and some are missing; sequencing was by immunoSEQ multiplex PCR. The table records hundreds of thousands of clones, more than 70% of them present only once. Sequencing input: memory CD4+ T cells sorted from blood. These TCRs come from a woman in her twenties or thirties in good health. Each CDR3 is given with its conserved first and last residue. D genes are given only for firm matches. Expanded clones are given a class, and other clones once, few, many or no size at all.

J | size | V | D | CDR3 | DNA
TRBJ2-7 | NA | TRBV10-1 | TRBD2 | CASSESGTSGYEQYF | TGCGCCAGCAGTGAGTCAGGGACTAGCGGCTACGAGCAGTACTTC
TRBJ2-2 | NA | TRBV19 | NA | CASIVGGGAANTGELFF | TGTGCCAGTATCGTGGGCGGTGGCGCAGCGAACACCGGGGAGCTGTTTTTT
TRBJ2-1 | NA | TRBV7-7 | NA | CASSPAGAGVEQFF | TGTGCCAGCAGCCCCGCCGGGGCTGGAGTTGAGCAGTTCTTC
TRBJ2-5 | NA | TRBV6-5 | NA | CASSRSGHSETQYF | TGTGCCAGCAGCAGATCGGGACACTCAGAGACCCAGTACTTC
TRBJ2-3 | few | TRBV5-1 | TRBD2 | CASSLVGLITDTQYF | TGCGCCAGCAGCTTGGTGGGACTAATCACAGATACGCAGTATTTT
TRBJ2-7 | NA | TRBV28 | TRBD2 | CATTPPTSGSYEQYF | TGTGCCACCACTCCCCCCACTAGCGGCTCCTACGAGCAGTACTTC
TRBJ1-1 | NA | TRBV30 | NA | CAWNQGLIPGAFF | TGTGCCTGGAATCAGGGTTTAATCCCCGGGGCTTTCTTT
TRBJ2-1 | NA | TRBV20-1 | NA | CSARDMNEQFF | TGCAGTGCTAGAGATATGAATGAGCAGTTCTTC
TRBJ2-2 | NA | TRBV15 | TRBD2 | CATRASGYTGELFF | TGTGCCACCAGGGCTAGCGGATACACCGGGGAGCTGTTTTTT
TRBJ2-1 | once | TRBV7-8 | TRBD2 | CASSFGLSVAGTSSYNEQFF | TGTGCCAGCAGCTTCGGCCTTTCGGTAGCGGGTACCAGCTCCTACAATGAGCAGTTCTTC
TRBJ2-7 | NA | TRBV6-1 | NA | CASNQQDSIYEQYF | TGTGCCAGCAACCAACAGGACAGTATCTACGAGCAGTACTTC
TRBJ2-7 | few | TRBV2 | NA | CASSVRGEQYF | TGTGCCAGCAGTGTGCGGGGCGAGCAGTACTTC
TRBJ2-1 | NA | TRBV6-5 | TRBD2 | CASSYSSGRANEQFF | TGTGCCAGCAGTTACTCTAGCGGGAGAGCCAATGAGCAGTTCTTC
TRBJ2-2 | once | TRBV15 | NA | CATSRDLRGNTGELFF | TGTGCCACCAGCAGAGATCTGAGGGGAAACACCGGGGAGCTGTTTTTT
TRBJ2-2 | few | TRBV18 | TRBD1 | CASSRAETGTNTGELFF | TGTGCCAGCTCACGTGCGGAGACAGGGACGAACACCGGGGAGCTGTTTTTT
TRBJ2-3 | NA | TRBV7-9 | TRBD2 | CASSLVAGLTDTQYF | TGTGCCAGCAGCTTAGTGGCGGGACTAACAGATACGCAGTATTTT